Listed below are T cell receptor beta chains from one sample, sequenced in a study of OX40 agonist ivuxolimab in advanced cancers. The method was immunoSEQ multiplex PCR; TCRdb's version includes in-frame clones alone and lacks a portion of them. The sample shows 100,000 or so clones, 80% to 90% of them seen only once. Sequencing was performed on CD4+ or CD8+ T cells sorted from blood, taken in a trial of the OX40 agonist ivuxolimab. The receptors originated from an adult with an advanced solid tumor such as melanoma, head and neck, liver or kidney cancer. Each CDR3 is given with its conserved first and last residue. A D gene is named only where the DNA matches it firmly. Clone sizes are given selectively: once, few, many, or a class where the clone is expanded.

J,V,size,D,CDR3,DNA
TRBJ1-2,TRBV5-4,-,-,CASTTPGRRDGYTF,TGTGCCAGCACCACCCCGGGCAGGCGCGATGGCTACACCTTC
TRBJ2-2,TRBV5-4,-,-,CASSFQNTGELFF,TGTGCCAGCAGCTTCCAGAACACCGGGGAGCTGTTTTTT
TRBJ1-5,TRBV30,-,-,CAYSRGGPEPQHF,TGTGCTTACTCCCGAGGAGGACCCGAACCCCAGCATTTT
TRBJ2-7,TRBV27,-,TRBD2,CASSPRGGLAREQYF,TGTGCCAGCAGTCCAAGGGGGGGACTAGCTAGAGAGCAGTACTTC
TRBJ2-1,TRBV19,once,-,CASRPLAASSYNEQFF,TGTGCCAGTAGGCCCCTGGCAGCCAGCTCCTACAATGAGCAGTTCTTC
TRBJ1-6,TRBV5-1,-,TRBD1,CASSDGQVISPLHF,TGCGCCAGCAGCGATGGACAGGTTATCTCACCCCTCCACTTT
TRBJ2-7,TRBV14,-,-,CASSRNWGASYEQYF,TGTGCCAGCAGCCGAAATTGGGGTGCTTCCTACGAGCAGTACTTC
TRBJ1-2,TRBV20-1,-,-,CSAPHIDGYTF,TGCAGTGCCCCCCACATAGACGGCTACACCTTC
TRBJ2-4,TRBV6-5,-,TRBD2,CAIGASGQNIQYF,TGTGCCATCGGGGCTAGCGGCCAAAACATTCAGTACTTC
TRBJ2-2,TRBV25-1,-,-,CASSERGQATGELFF,TGTGCCAGCAGCGAGCGGGGACAGGCCACCGGGGAGCTGTTTTTT
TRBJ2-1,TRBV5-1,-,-,CASSPGVADYNEQFF,TGCGCCAGCAGCCCCGGGGTAGCGGACTACAATGAGCAGTTCTTC
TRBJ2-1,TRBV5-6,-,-,CASSLEGVRSYNEQFF,TGTGCCAGCAGCTTGGAGGGTGTGAGGTCTTACAATGAGCAGTTCTTC
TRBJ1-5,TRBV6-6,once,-,CASNILASNQPQHF,TGTGCCAGCAATATCCTCGCTAGCAATCAGCCCCAGCATTTT
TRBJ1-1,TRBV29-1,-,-,CSVGVQGMNTEAFF,TGCAGCGTTGGCGTGCAGGGCATGAACACTGAAGCTTTCTTT
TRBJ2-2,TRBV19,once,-,CASSIWSEELFF,TGTGCCAGTAGTATTTGGAGCGAGGAGCTGTTTTTT
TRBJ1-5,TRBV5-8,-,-,CASSSREGEGQPQHF,TGTGCCAGCAGCTCCCGAGAAGGGGAAGGTCAGCCCCAGCATTTT
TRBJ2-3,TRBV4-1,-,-,CASSQSGSPPDTQYF,TGCGCCAGCAGCCAAAGCGGGTCACCGCCCGATACGCAGTATTTT
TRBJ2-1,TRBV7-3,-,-,CASSPGGEYNEQFF,TGTGCCAGCAGCCCCGGGGGTGAATACAATGAGCAGTTCTTC
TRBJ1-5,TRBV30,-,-,CAWSRDGLAQPQHF,TGTGCCTGGAGCAGGGACGGTCTCGCCCAGCCCCAGCATTTT
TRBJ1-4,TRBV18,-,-,CASSSGSANEKLFF,TGTGCCAGCTCGTCGGGGTCGGCTAATGAAAAACTGTTTTTT
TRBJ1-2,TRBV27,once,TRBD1,CAAGGDRGDYGYTF,TGTGCCGCCGGGGGGGACAGGGGTGACTATGGCTACACCTTC
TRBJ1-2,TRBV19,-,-,CASSLTSRQANYGYTF,TGTGCCAGTAGTCTCACCTCCCGACAGGCTAACTATGGCTACACCTTC
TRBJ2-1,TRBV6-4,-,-,CASSLRTDNEQFF,TGTGCCAGCAGTCTTCGTACAGACAATGAGCAGTTCTTC
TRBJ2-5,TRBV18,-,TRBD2,CASSPPTSGSQTQYF,TGTGCCAGCTCACCACCGACTAGCGGGAGTCAGACCCAGTACTTC
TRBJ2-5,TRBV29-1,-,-,CSTSAGVQETQYF,TGCTCCACCTCTGCAGGGGTCCAAGAGACCCAGTACTTC
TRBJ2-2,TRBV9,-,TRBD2,CASSGGPNTGELFF,TGTGCCAGCTCGGGAGGACCGAACACCGGGGAGCTGTTTTTT
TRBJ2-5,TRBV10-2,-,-,CASSASMGAGETQYF,TGCGCCAGCAGTGCGTCCATGGGGGCCGGGGAGACCCAGTACTTC
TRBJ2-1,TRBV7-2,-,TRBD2,CASRLGRAYYNEQFF,TGTGCCAGCAGACTCGGGAGGGCCTACTACAATGAGCAGTTCTTC
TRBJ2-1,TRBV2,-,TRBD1,CASSTETGQGPYNEQFF,TGTGCCAGCAGTACCGAAACGGGACAGGGTCCCTACAATGAGCAGTTCTTC
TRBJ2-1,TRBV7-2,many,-,CASSWDLMGRDNEQFF,TGTGCCAGCAGCTGGGACCTCATGGGTCGAGACAATGAGCAGTTCTTC
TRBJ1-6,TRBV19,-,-,CASREPLRDSPLHF,TGTGCCAGTAGAGAGCCCCTGCGGGATTCACCCCTCCACTTT
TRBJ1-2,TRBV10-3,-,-,CAISALKTVGSGYTF,TGTGCCATCAGTGCCTTAAAGACGGTTGGGAGTGGCTACACCTTC
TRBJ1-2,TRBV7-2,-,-,CASSLGLSFGYTF,TGTGCCAGCAGCTTAGGGCTGTCCTTTGGCTACACCTTC